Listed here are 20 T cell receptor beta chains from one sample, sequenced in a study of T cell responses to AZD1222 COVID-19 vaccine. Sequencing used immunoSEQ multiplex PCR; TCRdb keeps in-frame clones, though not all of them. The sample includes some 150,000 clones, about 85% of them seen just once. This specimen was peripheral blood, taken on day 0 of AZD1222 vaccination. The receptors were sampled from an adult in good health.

CDR3 loop: CASSLMNTEAFF. The CDR3 bases are TGTGCCAGCAGTCTAATGAACACTGAAGCTTTCTTT. The chain has TRBV12-3 or TRBV12-4 and TRBJ1-1; D is unresolved. The CDR3 runs to 12 residues. Trimming left V 5 bases short and J 0 bases short, with 4 bases between.

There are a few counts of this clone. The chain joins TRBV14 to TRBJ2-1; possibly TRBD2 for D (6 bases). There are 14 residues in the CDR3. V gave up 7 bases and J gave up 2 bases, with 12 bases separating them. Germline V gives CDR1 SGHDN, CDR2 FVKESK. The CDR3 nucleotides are TGTGCCAGCAAAGCGGGCGGAACCTACAATGAGCAGTTCTTC. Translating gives CASKAGGTYNEQFF.

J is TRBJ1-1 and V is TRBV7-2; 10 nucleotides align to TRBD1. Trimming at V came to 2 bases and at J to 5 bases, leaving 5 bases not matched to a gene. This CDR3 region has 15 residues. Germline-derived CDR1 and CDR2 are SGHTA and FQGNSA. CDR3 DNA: TGTGCCAGCAGCTTAATACCGGGACAGGGGACTGAAGCTTTCTTT. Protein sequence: CASSLIPGQGTEAFF.

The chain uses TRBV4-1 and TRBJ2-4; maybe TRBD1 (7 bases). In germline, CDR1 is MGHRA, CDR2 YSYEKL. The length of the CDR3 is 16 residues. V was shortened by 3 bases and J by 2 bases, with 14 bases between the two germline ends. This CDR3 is CASSHGGGGSKNIQYF. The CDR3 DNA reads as TGCGCCAGCAGCCACGGAGGGGGCGGATCCAAAAACATTCAGTACTTC.

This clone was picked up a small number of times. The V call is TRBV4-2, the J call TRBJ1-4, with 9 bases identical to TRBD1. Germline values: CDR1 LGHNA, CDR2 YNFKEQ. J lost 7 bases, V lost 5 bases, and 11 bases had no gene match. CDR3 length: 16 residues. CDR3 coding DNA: TGTGCCAGCAGCTACCCCCGGGACAGGGCCCTTGAAAAACTGTTTTTT. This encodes CASSYPRDRALEKLFF.

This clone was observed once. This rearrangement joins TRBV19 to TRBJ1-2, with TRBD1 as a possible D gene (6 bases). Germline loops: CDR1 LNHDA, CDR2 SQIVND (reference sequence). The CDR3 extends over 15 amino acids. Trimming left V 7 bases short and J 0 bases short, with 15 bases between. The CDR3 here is CASTESGTPNYGYTF. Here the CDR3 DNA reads TGTGCCAGTACCGAATCCGGGACACCTAACTATGGCTACACCTTC. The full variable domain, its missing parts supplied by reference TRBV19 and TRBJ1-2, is DGGITQSPKYLFRKEGQNVTLSCEQNLNHDAMYWYRQDPGQGLRLIYYSQIVNDFQKGDIAEGYSVSREKKESFPLTVTSAQKNPTAFYLCASTESGTPNYGYTFGSGTRLTVV.

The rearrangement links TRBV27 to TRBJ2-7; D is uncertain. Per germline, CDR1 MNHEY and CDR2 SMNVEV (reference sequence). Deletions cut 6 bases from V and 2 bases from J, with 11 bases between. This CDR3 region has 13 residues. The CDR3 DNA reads TGTGCCAGCAGGCGTTATGATGCCTACGAGCAGTACTTC. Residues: CASRRYDAYEQYF.

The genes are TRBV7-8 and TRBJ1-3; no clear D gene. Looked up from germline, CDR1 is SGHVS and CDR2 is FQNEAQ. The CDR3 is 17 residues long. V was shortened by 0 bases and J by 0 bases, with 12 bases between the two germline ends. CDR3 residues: CASSLAYAGLSGNTIYF. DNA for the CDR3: TGTGCCAGCAGCTTAGCTTACGCAGGCCTCTCTGGAAACACCATATATTTT.

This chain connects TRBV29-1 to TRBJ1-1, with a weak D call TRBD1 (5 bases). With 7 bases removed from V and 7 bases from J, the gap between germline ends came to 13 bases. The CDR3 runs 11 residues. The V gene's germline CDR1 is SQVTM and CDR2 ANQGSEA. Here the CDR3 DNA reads TGCAGCGCGGGAAGGGGTCTTGAAGCTTTCTTT. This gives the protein CSAGRGLEAFF. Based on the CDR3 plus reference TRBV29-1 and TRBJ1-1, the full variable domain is SAVISQKPSRDICQRGTSLTIQCQVDSQVTMMFWYRQQPGQSLTLIATANQGSEATYESGFVIDKFPISRPNLTFSTLTVSNMSPEDSSIYLCSAGRGLEAFFGQGTRLTVV.

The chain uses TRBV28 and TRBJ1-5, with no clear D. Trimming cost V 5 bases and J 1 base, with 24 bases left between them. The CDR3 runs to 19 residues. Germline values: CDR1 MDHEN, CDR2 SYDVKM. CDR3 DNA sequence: TGTGCCAGCAGTCCTCCTGCATTTGTACGGAGGAGGAGCAATCAGCCCCAGCATTTT. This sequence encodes CASSPPAFVRRRSNQPQHF.

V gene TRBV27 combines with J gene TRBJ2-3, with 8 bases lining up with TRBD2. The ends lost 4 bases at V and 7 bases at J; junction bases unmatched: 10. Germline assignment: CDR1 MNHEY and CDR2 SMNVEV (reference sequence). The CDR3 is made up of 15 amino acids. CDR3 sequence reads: CASSSGGANRNTQYF. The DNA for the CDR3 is TGTGCCAGCAGTTCGGGGGGGGCTAATAGAAATACGCAGTATTTT.

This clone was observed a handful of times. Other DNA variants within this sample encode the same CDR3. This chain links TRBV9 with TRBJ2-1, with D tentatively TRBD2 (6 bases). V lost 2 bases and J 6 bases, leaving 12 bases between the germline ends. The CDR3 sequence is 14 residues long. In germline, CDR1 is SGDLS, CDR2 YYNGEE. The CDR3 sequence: CASSVLLGGNEQFF. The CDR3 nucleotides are TGTGCCAGCAGCGTCCTCCTCGGGGGCAATGAGCAGTTCTTC.

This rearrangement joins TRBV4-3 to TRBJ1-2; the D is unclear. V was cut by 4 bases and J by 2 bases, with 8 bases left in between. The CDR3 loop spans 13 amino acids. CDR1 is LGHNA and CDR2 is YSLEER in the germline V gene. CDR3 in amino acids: CASSPWENYGYTF. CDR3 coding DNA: TGCGCCAGCAGCCCCTGGGAGAACTATGGCTACACCTTC.

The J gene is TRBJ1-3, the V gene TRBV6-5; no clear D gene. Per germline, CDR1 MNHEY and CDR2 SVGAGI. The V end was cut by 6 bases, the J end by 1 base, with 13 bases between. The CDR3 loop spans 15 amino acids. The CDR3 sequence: CASSPDETSGNTIYF. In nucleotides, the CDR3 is TGTGCCAGCAGCCCGGACGAAACTTCTGGAAACACCATATATTTT.

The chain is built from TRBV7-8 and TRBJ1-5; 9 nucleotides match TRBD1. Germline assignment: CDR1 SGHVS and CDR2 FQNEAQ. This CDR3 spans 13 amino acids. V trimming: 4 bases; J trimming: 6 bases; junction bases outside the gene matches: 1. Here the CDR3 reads CASSWTGVQPQHF. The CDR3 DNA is TGTGCCAGCAGCTGGACAGGGGTTCAGCCCCAGCATTTT.

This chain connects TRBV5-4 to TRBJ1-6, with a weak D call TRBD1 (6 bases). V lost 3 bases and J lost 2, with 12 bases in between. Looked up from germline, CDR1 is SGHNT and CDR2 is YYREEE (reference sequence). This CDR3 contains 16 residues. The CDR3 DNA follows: TGTGCCAGCAGCTGGGGGGGGCCTACCTATAATTCACCCCTCCACTTT. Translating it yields CASSWGGPTYNSPLHF.

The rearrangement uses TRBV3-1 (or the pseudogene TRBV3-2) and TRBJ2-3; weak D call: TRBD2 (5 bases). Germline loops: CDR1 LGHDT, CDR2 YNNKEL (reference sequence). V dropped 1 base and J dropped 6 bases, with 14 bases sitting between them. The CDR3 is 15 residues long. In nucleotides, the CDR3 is TGTGCCAGCAGCCAAGCGGAACTAGTTGCTGATACGCAGTATTTT. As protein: CASSQAELVADTQYF.

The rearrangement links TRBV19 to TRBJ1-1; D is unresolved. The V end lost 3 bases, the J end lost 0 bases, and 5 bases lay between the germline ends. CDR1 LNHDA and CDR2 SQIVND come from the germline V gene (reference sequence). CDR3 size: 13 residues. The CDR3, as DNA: TGTGCCAGTAGTATGGATGTGAACACTGAAGCTTTCTTT. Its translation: CASSMDVNTEAFF. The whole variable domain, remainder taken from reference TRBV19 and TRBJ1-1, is DGGITQSPKYLFRKEGQNVTLSCEQNLNHDAMYWYRQDPGQGLRLIYYSQIVNDFQKGDIAEGYSVSREKKESFPLTVTSAQKNPTAFYLCASSMDVNTEAFFGQGTRLTVV.

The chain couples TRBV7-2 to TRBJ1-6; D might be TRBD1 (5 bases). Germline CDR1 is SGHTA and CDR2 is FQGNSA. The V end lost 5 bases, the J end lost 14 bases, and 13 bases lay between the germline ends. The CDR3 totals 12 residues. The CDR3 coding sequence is TGTGCCAGCAGCCCCGACCGGGGGACCCTCCACTTT. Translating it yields CASSPDRGTLHF.

The CDR3 reads CASSRTDYNEQFF. As DNA, the CDR3 is TGTGCCAGCAGCCGGACTGACTACAATGAGCAGTTCTTC. The rearrangement joins TRBV6-5 to TRBJ2-1, with D possibly matching TRBD2 (5 bases). V lost 6 bases and J lost 3, with 9 bases in between. The length of the CDR3 is 13 residues. Germline V gene sequence: CDR1 MNHEY, CDR2 SVGAGI.